This TCR beta chain was sequenced for a study of T cell changes during pregnancy in multiple sclerosis. Looked up from germline, CDR1 is MNHEY and CDR2 is SVGAGI. V was pared by 2 bases and J by 3 bases, with 13 bases between. There are 15 residues in the CDR3. Sequencing was performed with immunoSEQ multiplex PCR; in TCRdb, only in-frame clones are kept and a portion is missing. This table has more than 70,000 clones, 91% appearing once. The material sequenced was peripheral blood, taken after pregnancy. This chain joins TRBV6-5 and TRBJ1-1, with a possible D match to TRBD1 (6 bases). The clonotype was recovered from a female donor in good health, enrolled as a control in a pregnancy study. This CDR3 is CASSYLNRADTEAFF. As DNA, the CDR3 is TGTGCCAGCAGTTACCTAAACAGGGCAGACACTGAAGCTTTCTTT.